This T cell receptor (beta chain) is from a study of blood T cell repertoires in COVID-19. The table came from immunoSEQ multiplex PCR; TCRdb's copy has only in-frame clones and leaves some out. The sample lists roughly 260,000 clones, around nine tenths occurring once. Per germline, CDR1 MNHEY and CDR2 SVGEGT. The CDR3 runs 12 residues. After removal of 5 bases from V and 6 bases from J, the junction contained 1 base not matched to a gene. Only a few counts were recorded for this clone. The receptor was isolated from a woman between 18 and 29 years old who had recovered from COVID-19. The chain carries TRBV6-2 or TRBV6-3 and TRBJ2-4, with 7 bases identical to TRBD2. Sequenced: PBMCs or T cells enriched from blood (not recorded which). This chain's CDR3 is CASSGLVNIQYF. The CDR3 DNA is TGTGCCAGCAGTGGACTAGTAAACATTCAGTACTTC.